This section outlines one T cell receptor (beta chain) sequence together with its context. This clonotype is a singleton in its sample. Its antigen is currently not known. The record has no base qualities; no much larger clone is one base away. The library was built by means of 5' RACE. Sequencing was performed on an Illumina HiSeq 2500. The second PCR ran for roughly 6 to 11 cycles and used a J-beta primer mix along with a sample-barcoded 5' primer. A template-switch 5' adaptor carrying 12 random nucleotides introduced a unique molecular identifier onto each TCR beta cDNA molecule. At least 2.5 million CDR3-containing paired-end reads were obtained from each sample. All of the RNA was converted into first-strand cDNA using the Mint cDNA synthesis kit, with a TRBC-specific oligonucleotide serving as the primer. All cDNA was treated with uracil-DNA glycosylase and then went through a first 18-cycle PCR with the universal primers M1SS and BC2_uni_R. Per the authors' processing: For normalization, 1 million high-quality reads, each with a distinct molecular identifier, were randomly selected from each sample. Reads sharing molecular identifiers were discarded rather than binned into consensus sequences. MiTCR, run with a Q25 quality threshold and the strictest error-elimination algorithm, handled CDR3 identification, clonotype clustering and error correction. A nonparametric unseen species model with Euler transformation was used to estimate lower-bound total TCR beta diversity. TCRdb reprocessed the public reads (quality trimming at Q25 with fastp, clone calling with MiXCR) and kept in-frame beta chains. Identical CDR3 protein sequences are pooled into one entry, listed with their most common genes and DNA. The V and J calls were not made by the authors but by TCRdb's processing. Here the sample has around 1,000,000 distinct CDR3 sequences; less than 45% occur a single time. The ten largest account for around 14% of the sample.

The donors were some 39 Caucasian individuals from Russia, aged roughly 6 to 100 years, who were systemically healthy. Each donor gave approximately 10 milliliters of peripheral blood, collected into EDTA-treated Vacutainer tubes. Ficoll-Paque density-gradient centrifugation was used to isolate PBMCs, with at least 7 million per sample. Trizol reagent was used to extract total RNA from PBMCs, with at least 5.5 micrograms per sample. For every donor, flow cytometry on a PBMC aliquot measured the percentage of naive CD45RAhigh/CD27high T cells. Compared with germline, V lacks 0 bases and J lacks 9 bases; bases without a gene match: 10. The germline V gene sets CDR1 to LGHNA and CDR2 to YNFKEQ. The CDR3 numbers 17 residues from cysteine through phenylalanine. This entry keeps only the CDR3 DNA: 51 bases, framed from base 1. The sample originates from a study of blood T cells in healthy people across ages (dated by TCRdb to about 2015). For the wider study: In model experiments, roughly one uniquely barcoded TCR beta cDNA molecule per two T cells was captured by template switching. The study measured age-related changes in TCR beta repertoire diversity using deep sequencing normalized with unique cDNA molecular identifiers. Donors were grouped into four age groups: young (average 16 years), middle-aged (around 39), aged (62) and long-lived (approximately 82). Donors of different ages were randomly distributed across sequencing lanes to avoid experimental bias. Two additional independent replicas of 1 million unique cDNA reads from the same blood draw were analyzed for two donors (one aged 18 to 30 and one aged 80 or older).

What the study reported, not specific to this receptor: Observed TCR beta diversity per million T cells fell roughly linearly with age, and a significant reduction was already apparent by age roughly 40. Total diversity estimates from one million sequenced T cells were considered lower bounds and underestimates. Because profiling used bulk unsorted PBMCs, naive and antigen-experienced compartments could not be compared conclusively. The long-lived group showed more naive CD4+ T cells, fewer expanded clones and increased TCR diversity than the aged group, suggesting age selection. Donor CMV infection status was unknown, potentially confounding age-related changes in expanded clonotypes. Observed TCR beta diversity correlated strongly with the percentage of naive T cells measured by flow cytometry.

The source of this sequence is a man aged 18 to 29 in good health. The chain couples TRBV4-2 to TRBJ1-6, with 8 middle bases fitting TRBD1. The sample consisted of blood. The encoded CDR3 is CASSQDPTGEFGSPLHF. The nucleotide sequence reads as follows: TGTGCCAGCAGCCAAGACCCGACAGGGGAGTTTGGTTCACCCCTCCACTTT.